What follows are 5 T cell receptor beta chains derived from one specimen sequenced in a study of T cell responses to AZD1222 COVID-19 vaccine. The method was immunoSEQ multiplex PCR; TCRdb's version includes in-frame clones alone and lacks a portion of them. Seen here are about 85,000 clones, around nine tenths observed once, and the top ten hold around 17%. The sample consisted of peripheral blood, taken on day 0 of AZD1222 vaccination. The receptors originated from an adult in good health.

The chain couples TRBV5-6 to TRBJ1-1; D is possibly TRBD1 (6 bases). CDR3 size: 14 residues. The V end lost 4 bases, the J end lost 1 base, and 11 bases lay between the germline ends. Germline V CDR1 and CDR2: SGHDT, YYEEEE. CDR3 amino acids: CASSLRDTNTEAFF. Here the CDR3 DNA reads TGTGCCAGCAGCCTCCGGGACACGAACACTGAAGCTTTCTTT. The full variable domain, in which reference TRBV5-6 and TRBJ1-1 provide the parts outside the CDR3, is DAGVTQSPTHLIKTRGQQVTLRCSPKSGHDTVSWYQQALGQGPQFIFQYYEEEERQRGNFPDRFSGHQFPNYSSELNVNALLLGDSALYLCASSLRDTNTEAFFGQGTRLTVV.

V is TRBV27 and J is TRBJ1-5; D possibly corresponds to TRBD1 (6 bases). This CDR3 has 14 residues. Germline CDR1 reads MNHEY; CDR2 reads SMNVEV (reference sequence). Between the trimmed V and J ends, which lost 3 bases and 9 bases, there was a span of 15 bases. CDR3 amino acids: CASSFQGPGRPQHF. The CDR3 nucleotides are TGTGCCAGCAGTTTTCAGGGGCCGGGGCGGCCCCAGCATTTT.

V usage is TRBV5-1 and J usage is TRBJ1-2; 9 nucleotides align to TRBD1. CDR1 and CDR2 from the germline V gene are SGHRS and YFSETQ. V was clipped by 3 bases and J by 5 bases; unmatched bases: 8. The CDR3 extends over 15 amino acids. CDR3 coding DNA: TGCGCCAGCAGCTCGACAGGGGGTGTACAGTATGGCTACACCTTC. This gives the protein CASSSTGGVQYGYTF.

V usage is TRBV11-3 and J usage is TRBJ2-5, with D possibly being TRBD2 (6 bases). V dropped 4 bases and J dropped 5 bases, with 14 bases sitting between them. The CDR3 runs 14 residues. Per germline, CDR1 SGHNT and CDR2 YENEEA. The CDR3, as DNA: TGTGCCAGCAGCTCACACGGGAGTAGGGAGACCCAGTACTTC. This codes for CASSSHGSRETQYF.

The chain is built from TRBV29-1 and TRBJ2-3; possibly TRBD1 or TRBD2 for D (5 bases each). Germline CDR1 and CDR2: SQVTM and ANQGSEA. V was pared by 2 bases and J by 5 bases, with 14 bases between. The CDR3 consists of 14 residues. The DNA for the CDR3 is TGCAGCGTTGAAAGGGACGGTGGTCGAGATACGCAGTATTTT. Translated: CSVERDGGRDTQYF.